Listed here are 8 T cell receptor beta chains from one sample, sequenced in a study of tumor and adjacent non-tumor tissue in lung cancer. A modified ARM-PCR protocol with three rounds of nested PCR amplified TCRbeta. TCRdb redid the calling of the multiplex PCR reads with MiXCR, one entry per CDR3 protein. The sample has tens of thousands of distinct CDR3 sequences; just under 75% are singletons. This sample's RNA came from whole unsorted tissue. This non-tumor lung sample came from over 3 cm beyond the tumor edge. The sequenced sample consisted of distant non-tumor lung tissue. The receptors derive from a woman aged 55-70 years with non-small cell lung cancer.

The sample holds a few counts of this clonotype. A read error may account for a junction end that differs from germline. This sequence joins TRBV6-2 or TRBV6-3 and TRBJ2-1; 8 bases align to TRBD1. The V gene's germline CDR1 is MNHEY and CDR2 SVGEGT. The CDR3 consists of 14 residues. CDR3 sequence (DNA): TGTACCAGCAGCCAGGGGACAGGCTACAATGAGCAGTTCTTC. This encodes CTSSQGTGYNEQFF.

The CDR3 loop reads CASSLGRNDEQFF. Here the CDR3 DNA reads TGTGCCAGCAGCTTGGGTCGAAACGATGAGCAGTTCTTC. This chain joins TRBV5-6 and TRBJ2-1; D is unresolved. V shed 0 bases and J shed 8 bases, with 9 bases lying between them. The CDR3 runs to 13 residues. Germline CDR1 is SGHDT and CDR2 is YYEEEE.

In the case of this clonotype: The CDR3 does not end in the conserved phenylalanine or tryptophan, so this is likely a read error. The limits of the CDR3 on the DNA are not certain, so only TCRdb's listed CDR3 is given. The CDR3 sequence: CASSQDPRGMNEQIL. The V gene is TRBV4-3, the J gene TRBJ2-1; TRBD1, as called in the table, went unchecked against the DNA. Inclusive of both ends, the CDR3 amounts to 15 amino acids. Looked up from germline, CDR1 is LGHNA and CDR2 is YSLEER.

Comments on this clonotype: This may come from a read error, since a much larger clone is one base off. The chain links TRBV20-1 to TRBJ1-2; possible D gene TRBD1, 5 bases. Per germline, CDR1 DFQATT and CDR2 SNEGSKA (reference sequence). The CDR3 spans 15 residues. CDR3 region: CSARREGRANYDYTF. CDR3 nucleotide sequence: TGCAGTGCTAGGAGGGAGGGGAGGGCTAACTATGACTACACCTTC.

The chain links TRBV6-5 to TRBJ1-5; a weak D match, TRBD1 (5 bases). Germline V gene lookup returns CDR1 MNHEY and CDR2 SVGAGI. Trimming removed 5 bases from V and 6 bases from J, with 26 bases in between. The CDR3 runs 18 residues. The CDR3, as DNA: TGTGCCAGCAGTATTACGAACGACGTCAGGGTGGAGGCTCAGCCCCAGCATTTT. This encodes CASSITNDVRVEAQPQHF.

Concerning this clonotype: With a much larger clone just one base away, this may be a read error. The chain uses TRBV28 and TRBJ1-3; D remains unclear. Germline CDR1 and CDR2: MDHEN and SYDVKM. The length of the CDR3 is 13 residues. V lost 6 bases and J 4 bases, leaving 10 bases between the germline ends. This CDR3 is CASSTQRGNTIYF. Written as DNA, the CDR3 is TGTGCCAGCAGCACCCAACGCGGAAACACCATATATTTT.

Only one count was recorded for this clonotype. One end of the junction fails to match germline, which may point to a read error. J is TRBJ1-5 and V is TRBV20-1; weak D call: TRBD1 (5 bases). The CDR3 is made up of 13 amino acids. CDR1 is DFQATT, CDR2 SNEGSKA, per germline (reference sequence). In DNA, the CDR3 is TGCAGTTCTAGGGATTTTCAGGGACAGCCCCAGCATTTT. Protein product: CSSRDFQGQPQHF.

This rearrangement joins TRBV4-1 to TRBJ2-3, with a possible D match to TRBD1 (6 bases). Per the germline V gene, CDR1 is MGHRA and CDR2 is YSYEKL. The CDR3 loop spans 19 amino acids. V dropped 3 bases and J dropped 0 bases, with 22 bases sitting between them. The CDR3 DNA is TGCGCCAGCAGCCAGAAAGTCCTCGGACAGAGGCTAAGCACAGATACGCAGTATTTT. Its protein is CASSQKVLGQRLSTDTQYF.